This T cell receptor beta chain appears in the sequencing data of a study of blood T cell repertoires in COVID-19. Background on the study: Acute and convalescent COVID-19 samples came from the United States, Italy and Spain. Sample material is recorded as cDNA or gDNA derived from T cells, B-cell-depleted T cells, or PBMCs.

Some clones are missing from TCRdb's copy, which holds only in-frame ones; the method was immunoSEQ multiplex PCR. The table lists approximately 240,000 clones, around 90% of them singletons. Trimming removed 5 bases at V and 1 base at J, with 11 bases between. Germline assignment: CDR1 SGHAT and CDR2 FQNNGV. The CDR3 loop spans 14 amino acids. This chain uses TRBV11-2 with TRBJ1-2, with D perhaps TRBD1 (6 bases). This clonotype was sampled from a man aged 25-40 years with COVID-19, enrolled during active disease. Material for sequencing was peripheral blood. DNA for the CDR3: TGTGCCAGCAGCCTCTGGACAGTTAACTATGGCTACACCTTC. Protein: CASSLWTVNYGYTF.